This paragraph covers one T cell receptor (beta chain) sequence. No antigen is known for it. Nothing much larger sits one base from this clone, and base qualities are not available. This sample stems from a study of shared clonotypes between healthy human individuals (dated by TCRdb to about 2020). Regarding the research as a whole: The cohort comprised a couple of women and a few men aged 18 to 49 years. For each donor, CD4 naive and CD4 memory were each run on three plates, CD8 naive on two plates, and CD8 memory on one plate. Per donor, leukapheresis produced somewhere between about 0.9 and 9.5 billion PBMCs. Different laboratories and diverse techniques were used to prepare libraries and sequence TCR repertoires, to increase sequencing depth and limit assay-specific biases. To estimate repertoire size and how much clonotype sharing occurs between individuals, the study deeply sequenced the blood TCR repertoires of several healthy adults. Study-level results and caveats: The genetic and exposure-history diversity represented was limited by the small number of donors. Across a handful of donors, approximately 5% of naive CD4, approximately 3.6% of naive CD8, about 2% of memory CD4, and 0.3% to 0.45% of memory CD8 clonotypes were shared. Higher generation probabilities were observed for clonotypes shared by all four sorted-subset donors than for non-shared clonotypes. Rarefaction of sorted-subset datasets indicated incomplete sequencing despite the large sequencing depth. Only blood was sampled, and tissue TCR repertoires likely differ from those in blood. Naive subsets generally had larger estimated clonotype richness than memory subsets. Pairwise subsampling indicated that sequencing depth was expected to affect the degree of clonotype sharing among donors.

CD8 naive samples consisted of CD45RO-negative cells that were positively selected for CCR7, yielding a CD45RA+CCR7+ population without TemRA cells. Healthy HIV-negative adults with no recently reported acute infections or vaccinations were included as donors. All donors were Caucasian adults living in Nashville, Tennessee, USA. After blood collection by leukapheresis, PBMCs were isolated using Ficoll-Histopaque density gradient centrifugation and then cryopreserved in the vapor phase of liquid nitrogen. Analytical flow cytometry was used to check the purity and quantity of each magnetically sorted T cell population. Genomic DNA was isolated from each sorted fraction and quantified by UV absorbance on a Nanodrop 2000c. Using the deep immunoSEQ assay, multiplex PCR amplified TCR CDR3 regions from genomic DNA. Extracted genomic DNA from each cell subset was distributed evenly across all wells of several immunoSEQ 96-well plates, and each plate was treated as a replicate. For sorted subsets, roughly 200 ng of genomic DNA, equivalent to around 31,000 T cell genomes, went into each replicate PCR. The purified libraries were quantified using a Qubit 3.0 fluorometer, sized with a Bioanalyzer 2100, and then quantified again using the KAPA Library Quantification kit. Every immunoSEQ 96-well plate was sequenced on a dedicated single-read 150-cycle Illumina NextSeq 550 flow cell. Regarding the original processing steps: Because only junctional sequences without quality scores were contained in the immunoSEQ output, filtering matching that applied to full-length reads could not be performed. Sequences were annotated with PyIR, a Python wrapper for IgBLAST v1.9, using IMGT germline references to assign V/J genes and CDR3. Reads were removed for weak V/J assignments (E-value above 1e-6), missing CDR3, stop codons, out-of-frame junctions, or ambiguous translated residues. V3J clonotypes were defined as sequences sharing an identical inferred V gene, J gene, and CDR3 amino acid sequence. Percentage overlap between repertoires was computed as shared unique clonotypes divided by the size of the smaller repertoire. Richness of each repertoire was evaluated using RTK rarefaction, the Chao1 estimator, and Recon v2.1 estimates of unobserved clonotypes. Generation probabilities for all TCRbeta clonotypes obtained by the gDNA method from a handful of donors were computed using OLGA. TCRdb took this table from immuneACCESS and kept in-frame rearrangements with V and J called. Such tables lack part of the clones; where checked against another copy, unresolved V genes explain under half of the gap, and the rest is unexplained. Clone size and the V and J calls come from that table; the DNA yielded D and trimming. Present in this sample are roughly 2 million clones, about 95% of which were seen just once. 0.9% to 1.3% of the sample is held by the ten biggest clonotypes.

The CDR3 covers 15 residues, taking in both the cysteine and the phenylalanine. Left in the record is the CDR3 DNA by itself, 45 bases read in frame from the first base. V is pared back by 3 bases and J by 0 bases, with 10 bases lying between the germline termini. CDR1 and CDR2 (MNHEY, SMNVEV) derive from the germline V gene (reference sequence). The chain employs TRBV27 and TRBJ2-3; no D gene can be assigned with confidence. The origin of this receptor is a man aged 18 to 29 in good health. Sequences were obtained from naive CD8+ T cells sorted from blood. The meaning of the sample's cell subset or site label: CD45RA+CCR7+. For the CDR3, the sequence is CASSFGLGSTDTQYF. The nucleotide sequence is TGTGCCAGCAGTTTCGGTCTGGGCAGCACAGATACGCAGTATTTT.